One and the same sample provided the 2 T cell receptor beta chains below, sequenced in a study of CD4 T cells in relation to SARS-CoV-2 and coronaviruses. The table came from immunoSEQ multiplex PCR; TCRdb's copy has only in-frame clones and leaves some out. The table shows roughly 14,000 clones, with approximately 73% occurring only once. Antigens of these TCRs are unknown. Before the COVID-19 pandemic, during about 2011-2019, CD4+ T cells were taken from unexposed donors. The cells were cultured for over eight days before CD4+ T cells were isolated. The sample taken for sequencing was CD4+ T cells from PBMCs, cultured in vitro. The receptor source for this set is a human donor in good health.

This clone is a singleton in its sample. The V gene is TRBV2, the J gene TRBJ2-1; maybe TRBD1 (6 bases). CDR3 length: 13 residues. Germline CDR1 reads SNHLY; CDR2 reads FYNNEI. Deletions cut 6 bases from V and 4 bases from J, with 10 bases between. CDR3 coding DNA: TGTGCCAGCAGGGACAGAATTTACAATGAGCAGTTCTTC. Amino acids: CASRDRIYNEQFF.

In DNA form, the CDR3 reads TGTGCCAGCAGTGCCGACAGCCCTTTCTTT. Amino acids: CASSADSPFF. V usage is TRBV2 and J usage is TRBJ1-1; tentative D call: TRBD1 (5 bases). The CDR3 loop spans 10 amino acids. Germline CDR1 and CDR2: SNHLY and FYNNEI. With 4 bases removed from V and 12 bases from J, the gap between germline ends came to 9 bases.